Below, one T cell receptor (beta chain) is given with its context. Its cognate antigen is unknown. This specimen belongs to a study of human T cells and chemical hapten exposure. The overall study: TCR yields per sample varied mostly from small pooled library volume differences. The study's findings and limits: Sensitization with DPC brought no change to TCRs above 1 in 1000 in frequency.

The V gene lost 6 bases and the J gene lost 0 bases, with 6 bases spanning the gap. The length of the CDR3 is 13 residues. The germline V gene has CDR1 ENHRY and CDR2 SYGVKD. Time point noted: healthy volunteer bleed at 6 weeks. From whole blood left unfractionated, total RNA was extracted. TCRdb itself ran the RACE reads through MiXCR, one entry per CDR3 protein. The repertoire has fewer than 85,000 distinct CDR3 sequences, 8.6% of them found once; the top ten carry approximately 1.5%. The chain employs TRBV10-3 and TRBJ1-3, with D tentatively TRBD1 (5 bases). The receptor was derived from a male donor in good health. Some clones in this sample may be carry-over from other donors' samples. Input material: whole blood. CDR3 region: CAIRDNSGNTIYF. The CDR3 nucleotides are TGTGCCATCAGGGACAACTCTGGAAACACCATATATTTT.